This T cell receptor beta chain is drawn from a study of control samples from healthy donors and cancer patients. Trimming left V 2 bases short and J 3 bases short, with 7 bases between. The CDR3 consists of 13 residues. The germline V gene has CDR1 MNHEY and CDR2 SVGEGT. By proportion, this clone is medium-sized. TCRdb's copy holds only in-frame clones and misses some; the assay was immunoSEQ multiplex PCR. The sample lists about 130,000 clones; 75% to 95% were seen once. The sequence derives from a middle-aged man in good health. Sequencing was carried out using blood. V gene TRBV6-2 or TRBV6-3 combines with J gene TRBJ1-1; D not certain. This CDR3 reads CASSYPRHTEAFF. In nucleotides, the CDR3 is TGTGCCAGCAGTTACCCCCGGCACACTGAAGCTTTCTTT.